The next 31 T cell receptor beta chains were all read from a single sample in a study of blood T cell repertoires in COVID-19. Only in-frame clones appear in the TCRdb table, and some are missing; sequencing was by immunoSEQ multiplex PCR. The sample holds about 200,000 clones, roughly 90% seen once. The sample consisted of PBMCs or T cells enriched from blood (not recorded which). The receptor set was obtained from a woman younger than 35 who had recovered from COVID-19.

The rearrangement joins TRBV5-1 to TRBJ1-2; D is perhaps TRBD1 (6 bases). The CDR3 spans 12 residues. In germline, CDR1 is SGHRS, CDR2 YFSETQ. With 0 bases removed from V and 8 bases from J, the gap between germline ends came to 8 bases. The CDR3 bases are TGCGCCAGCAGCTTGGACAGGGACGGCTACACCTTC. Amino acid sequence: CASSLDRDGYTF. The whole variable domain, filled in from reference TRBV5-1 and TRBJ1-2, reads KAGVTQTPRYLIKTRGQQVTLSCSPISGHRSVSWYQQTPGQGLQFLFEYFSETQRNKGNFPGRFSGRQFSNSRSEMNVSTLELGDSALYLCASSLDRDGYTFGSGTRLTVV.

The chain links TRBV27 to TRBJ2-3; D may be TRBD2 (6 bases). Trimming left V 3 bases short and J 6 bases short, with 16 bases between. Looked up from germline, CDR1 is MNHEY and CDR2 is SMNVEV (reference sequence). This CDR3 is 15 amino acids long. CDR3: CASSFGRDFWDTQYF. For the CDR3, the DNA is TGTGCCAGCAGTTTCGGCAGGGACTTCTGGGATACGCAGTATTTT.

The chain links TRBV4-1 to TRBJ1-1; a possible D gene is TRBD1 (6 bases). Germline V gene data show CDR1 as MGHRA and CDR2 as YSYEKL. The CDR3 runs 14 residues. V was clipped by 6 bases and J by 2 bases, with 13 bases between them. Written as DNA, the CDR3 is TGCGCCAGCAGGTATATACAGGGAAACACTGAAGCTTTCTTT. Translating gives CASRYIQGNTEAFF.

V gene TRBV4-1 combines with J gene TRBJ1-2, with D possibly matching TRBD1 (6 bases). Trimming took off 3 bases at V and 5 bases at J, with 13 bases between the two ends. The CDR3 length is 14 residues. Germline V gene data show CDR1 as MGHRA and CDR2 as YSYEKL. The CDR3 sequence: CASSQSTGLYGYTF. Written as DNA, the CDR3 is TGCGCCAGCAGCCAGTCTACAGGGTTATATGGCTACACCTTC.

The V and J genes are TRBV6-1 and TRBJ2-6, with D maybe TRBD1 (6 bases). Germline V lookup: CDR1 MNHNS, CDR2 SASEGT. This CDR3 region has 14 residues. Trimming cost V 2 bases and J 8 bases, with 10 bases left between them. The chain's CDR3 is CASSETGTPNVLTF. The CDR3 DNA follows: TGTGCCAGCAGTGAAACCGGGACACCCAACGTCCTGACTTTC.

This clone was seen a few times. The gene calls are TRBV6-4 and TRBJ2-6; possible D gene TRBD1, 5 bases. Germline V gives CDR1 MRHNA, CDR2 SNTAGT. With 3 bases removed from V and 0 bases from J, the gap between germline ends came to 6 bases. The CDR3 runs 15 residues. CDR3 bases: TGTGCCAGCAGTGAGGACACCTCTGGGGCCAACGTCCTGACTTTC. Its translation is CASSEDTSGANVLTF.

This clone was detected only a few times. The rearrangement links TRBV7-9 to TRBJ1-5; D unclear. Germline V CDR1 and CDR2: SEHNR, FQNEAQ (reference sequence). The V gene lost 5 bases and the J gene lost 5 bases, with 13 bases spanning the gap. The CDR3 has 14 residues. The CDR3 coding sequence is TGTGCCAGCAGCGACCACCCCGGGGATCAGCCCCAGCATTTT. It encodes CASSDHPGDQPQHF.

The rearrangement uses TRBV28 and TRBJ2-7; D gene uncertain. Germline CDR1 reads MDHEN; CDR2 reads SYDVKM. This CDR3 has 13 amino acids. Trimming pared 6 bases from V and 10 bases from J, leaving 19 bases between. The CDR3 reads CASSLGPSTPQYF. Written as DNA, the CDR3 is TGTGCCAGCAGCTTAGGGCCCTCTACTCCCCAGTACTTC.

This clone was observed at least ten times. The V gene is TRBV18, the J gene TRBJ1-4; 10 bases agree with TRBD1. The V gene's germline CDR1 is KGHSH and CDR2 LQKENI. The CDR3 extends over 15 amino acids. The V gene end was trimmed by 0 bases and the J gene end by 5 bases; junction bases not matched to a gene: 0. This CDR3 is CASSPPGQGNEKLFF. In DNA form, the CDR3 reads TGTGCCAGCTCACCACCGGGACAGGGGAATGAAAAACTGTTTTTT. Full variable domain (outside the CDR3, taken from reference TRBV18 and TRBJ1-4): NAGVMQNPRHLVRRRGQEARLRCSPMKGHSHVYWYRQLPEEGLKFMVYLQKENIIDESGMPKERFSAEFPKEGPSILRIQQVVRGDSAAYFCASSPPGQGNEKLFFGSGTQLSVL.

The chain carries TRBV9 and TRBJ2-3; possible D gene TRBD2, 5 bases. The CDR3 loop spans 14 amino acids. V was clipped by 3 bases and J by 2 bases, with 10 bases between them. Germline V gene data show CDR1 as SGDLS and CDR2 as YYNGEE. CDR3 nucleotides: TGTGCCAGCAGCGACCGAGGGTTCACAGATACGCAGTATTTT. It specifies CASSDRGFTDTQYF.

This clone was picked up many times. The CDR3 nucleotides are TGTGCCAGCAGTCTCAGCTTCGAAGGGACAGAGGGGTACGGCTACACCTTC. Translation gives CASSLSFEGTEGYGYTF. The chain has TRBV6-6 and TRBJ1-2; 7 bases fit TRBD1. This CDR3 contains 17 residues. The V gene's germline CDR1 is MNHNY and CDR2 SVGAGI (reference sequence). J was trimmed by 8 bases and V by 5 bases; bases with no gene match: 20.

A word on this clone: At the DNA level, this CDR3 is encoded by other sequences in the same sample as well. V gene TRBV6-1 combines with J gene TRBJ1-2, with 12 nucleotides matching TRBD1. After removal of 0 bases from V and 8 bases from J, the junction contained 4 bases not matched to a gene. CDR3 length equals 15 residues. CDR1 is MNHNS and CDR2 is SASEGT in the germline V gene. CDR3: CASSEARDRGRGYTF. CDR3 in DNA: TGTGCCAGCAGTGAAGCGCGGGACAGGGGGCGAGGCTACACCTTC.

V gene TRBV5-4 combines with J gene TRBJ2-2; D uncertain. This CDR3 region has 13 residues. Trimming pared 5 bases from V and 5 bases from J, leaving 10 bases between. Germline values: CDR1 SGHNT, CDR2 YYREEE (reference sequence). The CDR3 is CASSVSVTGELFF. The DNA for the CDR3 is TGTGCCAGCAGTGTCAGTGTAACCGGGGAGCTGTTTTTT.

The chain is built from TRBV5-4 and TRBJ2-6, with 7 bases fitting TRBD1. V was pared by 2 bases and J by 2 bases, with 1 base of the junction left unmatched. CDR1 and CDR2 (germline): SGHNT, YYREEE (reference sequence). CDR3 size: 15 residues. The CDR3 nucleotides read TGTGCCAGCAGCTTTAGGGGGCCTGGGGCCAACGTCCTGACTTTC. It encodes CASSFRGPGANVLTF. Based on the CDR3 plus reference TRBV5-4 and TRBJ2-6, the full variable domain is ETGVTQSPTHLIKTRGQQVTLRCSSQSGHNTVSWYQQALGQGPQFIFQYYREEENGRGNFPPRFSGLQFPNYSSELNVNALELDDSALYLCASSFRGPGANVLTFGAGSRLTVL.

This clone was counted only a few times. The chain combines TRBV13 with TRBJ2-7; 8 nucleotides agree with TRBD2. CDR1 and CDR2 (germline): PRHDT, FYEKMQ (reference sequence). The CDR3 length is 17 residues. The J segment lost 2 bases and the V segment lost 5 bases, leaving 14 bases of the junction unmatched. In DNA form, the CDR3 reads TGTGCCAGCAGCCAAGCGCGGACCACTAGCGGCGCCTACGAGCAGTACTTC. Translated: CASSQARTTSGAYEQYF. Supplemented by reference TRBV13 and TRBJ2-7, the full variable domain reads AAGVIQSPRHLIKEKRETATLKCYPIPRHDTVYWYQQGPGQDPQFLISFYEKMQSDKGSIPDRFSAQQFSDYHSELNMSSLELGDSALYFCASSQARTTSGAYEQYFGPGTRLTVT.

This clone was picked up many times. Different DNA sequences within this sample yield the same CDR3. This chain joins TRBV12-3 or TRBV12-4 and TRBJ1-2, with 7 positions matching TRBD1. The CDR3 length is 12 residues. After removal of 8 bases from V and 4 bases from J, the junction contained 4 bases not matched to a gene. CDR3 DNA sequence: TGTGCCAGCCGCGGGACAGCCTATGGCTACACCTTC. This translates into CASRGTAYGYTF.

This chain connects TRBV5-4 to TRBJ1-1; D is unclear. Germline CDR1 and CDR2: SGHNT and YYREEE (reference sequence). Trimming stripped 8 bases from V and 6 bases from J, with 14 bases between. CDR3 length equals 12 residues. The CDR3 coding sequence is TGTGCCAGTCCCGAGGCGGGTCCTGAAGCTTTCTTT. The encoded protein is CASPEAGPEAFF.

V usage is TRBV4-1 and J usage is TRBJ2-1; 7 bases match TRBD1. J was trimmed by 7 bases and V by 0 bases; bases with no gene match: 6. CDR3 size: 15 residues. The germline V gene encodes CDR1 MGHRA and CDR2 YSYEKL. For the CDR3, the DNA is TGCGCCAGCAGCCAAGAGCCCAGGGGGATGAATGAGCAGTTCTTC. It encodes CASSQEPRGMNEQFF.

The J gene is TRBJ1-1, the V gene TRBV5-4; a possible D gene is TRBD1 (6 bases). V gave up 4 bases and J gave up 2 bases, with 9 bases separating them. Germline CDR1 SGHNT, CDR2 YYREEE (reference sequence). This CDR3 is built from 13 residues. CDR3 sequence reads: CASSRTDNTEAFF. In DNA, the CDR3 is TGTGCCAGCAGCCGGACAGACAACACTGAAGCTTTCTTT.

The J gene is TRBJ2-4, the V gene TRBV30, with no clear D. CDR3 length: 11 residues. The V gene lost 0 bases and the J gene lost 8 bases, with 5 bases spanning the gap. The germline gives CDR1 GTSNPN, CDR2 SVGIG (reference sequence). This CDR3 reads CAWSVGDIQYF. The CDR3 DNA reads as TGTGCCTGGAGTGTAGGAGACATTCAGTACTTC.

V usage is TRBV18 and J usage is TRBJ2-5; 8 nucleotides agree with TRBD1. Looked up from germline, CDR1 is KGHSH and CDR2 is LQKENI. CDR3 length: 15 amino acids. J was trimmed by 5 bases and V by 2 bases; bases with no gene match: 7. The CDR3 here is CASSPGQGARETQYF. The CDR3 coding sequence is TGTGCCAGCTCACCAGGCCAGGGGGCGCGGGAGACCCAGTACTTC.

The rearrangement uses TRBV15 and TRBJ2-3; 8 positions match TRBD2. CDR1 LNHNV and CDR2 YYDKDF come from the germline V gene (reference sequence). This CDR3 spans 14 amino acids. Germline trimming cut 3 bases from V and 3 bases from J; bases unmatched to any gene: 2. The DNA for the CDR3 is TGTGCCACCAGCAGCGGCGGGGGGACAGATACGCAGTATTTT. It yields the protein CATSSGGGTDTQYF.

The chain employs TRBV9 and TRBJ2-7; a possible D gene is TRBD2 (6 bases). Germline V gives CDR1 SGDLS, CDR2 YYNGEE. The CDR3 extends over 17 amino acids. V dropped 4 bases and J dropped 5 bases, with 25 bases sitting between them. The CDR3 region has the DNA TGTGCCAGCAGCCATCCCACCGGGGGTGGAGGTCCTAACGAGCAGTACTTC. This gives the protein CASSHPTGGGGPNEQYF. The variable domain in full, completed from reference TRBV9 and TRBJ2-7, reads DSGVTQTPKHLITATGQRVTLRCSPRSGDLSVYWYQQSLDQGLQFLIQYYNGEERAKGNILERFSAQQFPDLHSELNLSSLELGDSALYFCASSHPTGGGGPNEQYFGPGTRLTVT.

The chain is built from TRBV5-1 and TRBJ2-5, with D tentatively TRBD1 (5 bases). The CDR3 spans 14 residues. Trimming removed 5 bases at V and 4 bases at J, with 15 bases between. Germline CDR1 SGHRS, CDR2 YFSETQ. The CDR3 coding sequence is TGCGCCAGCAGATGGCAAGGGGAAGGAGAGACCCAGTACTTC. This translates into CASRWQGEGETQYF.

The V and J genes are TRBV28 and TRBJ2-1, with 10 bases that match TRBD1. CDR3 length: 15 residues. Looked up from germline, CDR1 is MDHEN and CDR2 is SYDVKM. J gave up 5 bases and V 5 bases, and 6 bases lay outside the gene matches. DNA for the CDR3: TGTGCCAGCAGTGCCGGGACAGGGGACAACAATGAGCAGTTCTTC. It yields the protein CASSAGTGDNNEQFF.

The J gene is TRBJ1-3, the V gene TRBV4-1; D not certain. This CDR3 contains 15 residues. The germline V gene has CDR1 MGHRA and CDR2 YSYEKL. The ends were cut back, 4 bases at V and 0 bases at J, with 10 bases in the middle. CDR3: CASSPGRRSGNTIYF. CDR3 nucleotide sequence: TGCGCCAGCAGCCCAGGAAGACGCTCTGGAAACACCATATATTTT.

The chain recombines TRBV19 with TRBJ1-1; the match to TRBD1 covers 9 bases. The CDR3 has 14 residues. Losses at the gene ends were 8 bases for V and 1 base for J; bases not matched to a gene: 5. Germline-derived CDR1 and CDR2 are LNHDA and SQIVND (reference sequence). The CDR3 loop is CASSVTGGNTEAFF. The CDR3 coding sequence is TGTGCCAGTTCCGTGACAGGGGGGAACACTGAAGCTTTCTTT.

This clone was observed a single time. The CDR3 bases are TGTGCCAGCAGCCCAGCCCACAGGGAAGCTAATGAAAAACTGTTTTTT. Its translation is CASSPAHREANEKLFF. The chain couples TRBV14 to TRBJ1-4; the D gene is possibly TRBD1 (6 bases). This CDR3 contains 16 residues. CDR1 and CDR2 (germline): SGHDN, FVKESK. Trimming removed 4 bases from V and 3 bases from J, with 15 bases in between. Full variable domain (rest looked up from reference TRBV14 and TRBJ1-4): EAGVTQFPSHSVIEKGQTVTLRCDPISGHDNLYWYRRVMGKEIKFLLHFVKESKQDESGMPNNRFLAERTGGTYSTLKVQPAELEDSGVYFCASSPAHREANEKLFFGSGTQLSVL.

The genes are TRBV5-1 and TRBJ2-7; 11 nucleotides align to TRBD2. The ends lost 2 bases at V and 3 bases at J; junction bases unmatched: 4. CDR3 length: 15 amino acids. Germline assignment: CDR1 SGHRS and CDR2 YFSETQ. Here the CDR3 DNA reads TGCGCCAGCAGCTTTACCGGGACTAGCGGCTACGAGCAGTACTTC. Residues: CASSFTGTSGYEQYF.

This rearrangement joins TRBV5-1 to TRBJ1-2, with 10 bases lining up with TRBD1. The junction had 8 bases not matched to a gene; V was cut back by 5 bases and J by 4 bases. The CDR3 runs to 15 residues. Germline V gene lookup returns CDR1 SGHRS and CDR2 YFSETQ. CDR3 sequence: CASRQGTGERYGYTF. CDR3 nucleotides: TGCGCCAGCAGACAAGGGACAGGGGAACGCTATGGCTACACCTTC.

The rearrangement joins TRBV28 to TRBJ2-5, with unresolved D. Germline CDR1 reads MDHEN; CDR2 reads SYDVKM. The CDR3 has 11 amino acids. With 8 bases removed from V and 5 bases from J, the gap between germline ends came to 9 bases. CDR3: CASHQWETQYF. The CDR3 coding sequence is TGTGCCAGCCATCAGTGGGAGACCCAGTACTTC. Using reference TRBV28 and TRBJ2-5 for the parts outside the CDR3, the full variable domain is DVKVTQSSRYLVKRTGEKVFLECVQDMDHENMFWYRQDPGLGLRLIYFSYDVKMKEKGDIPEGYSVSREKKERFSLILESASTNQTSMYLCASHQWETQYFGPGTRLLVL.